This TCR beta chain was sequenced in a study of T-cell memory formation after mild COVID-19. The overall study: Each donor largely had its own TCR clusters. General study results and limits: Shrinking CD4+ clones resided mostly in CM and EM, and CD8+ ones in EMRA. Day 15 to 85 contracting clones showed balanced CD4/CD8; later expanders leaned CD4+.

The table lists this clonotype with a few counts. Its antigen is currently unknown. Germline V gene sequence: CDR1 MGHRA, CDR2 YSYEKL. V lost 2 bases and J lost 4, with 20 bases in between. The CDR3 runs to 17 residues. TCR alpha and TCR beta cDNA libraries carrying sample barcodes and UMIs came from 5'RACE with constant-segment primers. Each CDR3 protein gets one entry after TCRdb re-called the 5' RACE reads with MiXCR. The sample contains under 700,000 distinct CDR3 sequences, roughly 22% of which appear only once. The sequence came from an adult woman who had mild COVID-19 (a few samples of this study predate the infection). Cell type and time point are not known. Input material: PBMCs or a T cell subset sorted from them (not recorded which). This sequence joins TRBV4-1 and TRBJ1-2; D might be TRBD1 (5 bases). CDR3 protein: CASSQIRLRDRAYGYTF. The CDR3 DNA is TGCGCCAGCAGCCAAATCCGACTCCGGGACCGGGCCTATGGCTACACCTTC.